The 7 T cell receptor beta chains presented below share a single source sample, sequenced in a study of molecular identifiers for immune sequencing clone quantification. TCRdb re-analysed the PCR reads in MiXCR, keeping a single row per CDR3 protein. The table includes 100,000 or so distinct CDR3 sequences, about 35% detected once. Sequencing was performed on naive CD8+ T cells from blood, with Jurkat cell RNA spiked in. The subset: FACS-sorted CD8+CD4-CCR7+CD45RA+ naive T cells. These receptors were obtained from a human donor in good health. Some libraries in this study had Jurkat cell RNA spiked in.

CDR3 sequence reads: CASRIAEWSSYNEQFF. DNA for the CDR3: TGTGCCAGCAGGATAGCGGAGTGGAGCTCCTACAATGAGCAGTTCTTC. The V and J genes are TRBV6-5 and TRBJ2-1, with D perhaps matching TRBD2 (6 bases). V was cut by 6 bases and J by 0 bases, with 15 bases left in between. The CDR3 spans 16 residues. Germline V lookup: CDR1 MNHEY, CDR2 SVGAGI.

This clonotype was counted many times. The chain has TRBV24-1 and TRBJ2-2; unclear D gene. CDR1 is KGHDR and CDR2 is SFDVKD in the germline V gene. This CDR3 is built from 14 residues. V was cut by 7 bases and J by 8 bases, with 16 bases left in between. CDR3 loop: CATSPNRHFGELFF. CDR3 nucleotide sequence: TGTGCCACCAGCCCAAATCGACATTTTGGGGAGCTGTTTTTT.

This clonotype was recorded many times. V gene TRBV5-1 combines with J gene TRBJ2-5; a possible D gene is TRBD2 (6 bases). The V end was cut by 0 bases, the J end by 5 bases, with 8 bases between. The CDR3 sequence is 13 residues long. Per germline, CDR1 SGHRS and CDR2 YFSETQ. The CDR3 spells CASSLGGEETQYF. DNA for the CDR3: TGCGCCAGCAGCTTGGGGGGGGAGGAGACCCAGTACTTC.

Turning to this clonotype: A much larger clone differs from this one at a single base, so this may be a read error. Because the CDR3 is missing its conserved closing phenylalanine or tryptophan, this is likely a read error. The genes are TRBV5-6 and TRBJ2-3, with D uncertain. Trimming removed 0 bases from V and 2 bases from J, with 7 bases in between. The V gene's germline CDR1 is SGHDT and CDR2 YYEEEE. The CDR3 totals 14 residues. CDR3 sequence reads: CASSLALDTDTQYS. DNA for the CDR3: TGTGCCAGCAGCTTGGCGCTAGACACAGATACGCAGTATTCT.

The V gene is TRBV12-3 or TRBV12-4, the J gene TRBJ2-5, with 7 bases identical to TRBD1. The trim removed 6 bases at V and 3 bases at J, leaving 4 bases unmatched. This CDR3 is built from 13 residues. The CDR3 nucleotides read TGTGCCAGCAGAAAAACAGGGGAAGAGACCCAGTACTTC. This codes for CASRKTGEETQYF.

The chain has TRBV6-5 and TRBJ2-5; the D gene is possibly TRBD1 (5 bases). Looked up from germline, CDR1 is MNHEY and CDR2 is SVGAGI. Trimming took 2 bases from V and 1 from J, leaving 11 bases between them. The CDR3 contains 15 residues. Here the CDR3 reads CASSYIYRIQETQYF. In DNA, the CDR3 is TGTGCCAGCAGTTACATTTACAGGATCCAAGAGACCCAGTACTTC.

The J gene is TRBJ2-4, the V gene TRBV3-1; D may correspond to TRBD1 or TRBD2 (5 bases each). Germline values: CDR1 LGHDT, CDR2 YNNKEL (reference sequence). This CDR3 spans 19 amino acids. Trimming took off 0 bases at V and 2 bases at J, with 20 bases between the two ends. The CDR3 loop reads CASSQDLRDRRPSKNIQYF. CDR3 bases: TGTGCCAGCAGCCAAGACCTCCGGGACCGCAGACCCTCCAAAAACATTCAGTACTTC.